These 3 T cell receptor beta chains originate from one sample sequenced in a study of blood T cell repertoires in COVID-19. Generated by immunoSEQ multiplex PCR, the TCRdb table keeps only in-frame clones and is missing some. The table shows 200,000 to 250,000 clones, with 80% to 90% occurring only once. The source material was PBMCs or T cells enriched from blood (not recorded which). These receptors were collected from a middle-aged woman with acute COVID-19.

The V and J genes are TRBV19 and TRBJ1-5; 8 positions match TRBD1. CDR1 LNHDA and CDR2 SQIVND come from the germline V gene (reference sequence). V lost 4 bases, J lost 3 bases, and 2 bases stayed unmatched. This CDR3 has 14 amino acids. CDR3 nucleotide sequence: TGTGCCAGTAGTACGACAGGGGACAATCAGCCCCAGCATTTT. Its translation: CASSTTGDNQPQHF.

This clone has just one count. V is TRBV7-2 and J is TRBJ1-2; 7 bases map to TRBD1. V lost 1 base to trimming and J lost 5 bases; unmatched junction nucleotides: 4. CDR1 and CDR2 (germline): SGHTA, FQGNSA. This CDR3 is built from 14 residues. The CDR3 sequence: CASSLGTGRYGYTF. The DNA of the CDR3 is TGTGCCAGCAGCTTAGGGACAGGACGGTATGGCTACACCTTC.

V and J are TRBV2 and TRBJ1-2; TRBD1 is a possible D gene (5 bases). Germline-derived CDR1 and CDR2 are SNHLY and FYNNEI. This CDR3 has 16 residues. Trimming removed 2 bases at V and 4 bases at J, with 17 bases between. CDR3 amino acids: CASSESRSGGAYGYTF. The CDR3 nucleotides are TGTGCCAGCAGTGAATCTCGGTCAGGTGGGGCCTATGGCTACACCTTC. The complete variable domain, with remaining parts taken from reference TRBV2 and TRBJ1-2, reads EPEVTQTPSHQVTQMGQEVILRCVPISNHLYFYWYRQILGQKVEFLVSFYNNEISEKSEIFDDQFSVERPDGSNFTLKIRSTKLEDSAMYFCASSESRSGGAYGYTFGSGTRLTVV.